The rows below give T cell receptor beta chains drawn from one sample of a study of neoadjuvant anti-PD-1 for oral cavity cancer. TCRdb's copy holds only in-frame clones and misses some; the assay was immunoSEQ multiplex PCR. This sample has approximately 23,000 clones; around 43% occur once, and the top ten carry around 40%. The starting material was tumor tissue, obtained after nivolumab (anti-PD-1) treatment. The receptors derive from a person aged 35-79 years with oral cavity squamous cell carcinoma. CDR3s include the opening cysteine and the closing phenylalanine or tryptophan. The D gene is left open where the match is weak. Clone size, where shown, is once, few, many, or a class for clones that have expanded.

v_gene: TRBV29-1; d_gene: .; j_gene: TRBJ2-7; abundance: .; CDR3nt: TGCAGCGCGCAAACCCCCTACGAGCAGTACTTC; CDR3aa: CSAQTPYEQYF
v_gene: TRBV7-2; d_gene: TRBD2; j_gene: TRBJ2-2; abundance: .; CDR3nt: TGTGCCAGCAGCTATACTAGCGCCGACACCGGGGAGCTGTTTTTT; CDR3aa: CASSYTSADTGELFF
v_gene: TRBV11-2; d_gene: TRBD1; j_gene: TRBJ1-2; abundance: .; CDR3nt: TGTGCCAGCAGCTTGGACAGGGCTTATGGCTACACCTTC; CDR3aa: CASSLDRAYGYTF
v_gene: TRBV5-1; d_gene: TRBD1; j_gene: TRBJ2-1; abundance: few; CDR3nt: TGCGCCAGCAGCTTGTGGGACAGCCCCTACAATGAGCAGTTCTTC; CDR3aa: CASSLWDSPYNEQFF
v_gene: TRBV9; d_gene: TRBD2; j_gene: TRBJ2-1; abundance: many; CDR3nt: TGTGCCAGCAGCGGCCAAGGGCGGGGGGGTGATGAGCAGTTCTTC; CDR3aa: CASSGQGRGGDEQFF
v_gene: TRBV7-2; d_gene: .; j_gene: TRBJ2-3; abundance: few; CDR3nt: TGTGCCAGCAGCCCTACTGTAGCGGGCACAGATACGCAGTATTTT; CDR3aa: CASSPTVAGTDTQYF
v_gene: TRBV25-1; d_gene: .; j_gene: TRBJ2-5; abundance: .; CDR3nt: TGTGCCAGCAGTGAAACACCCAGGGGCGGTCAAGAGACCCAGTACTTC; CDR3aa: CASSETPRGGQETQYF
v_gene: TRBV7-8; d_gene: .; j_gene: TRBJ2-1; abundance: few; CDR3nt: TGTGCCAGCAGCTTAGAGGCAGCGAGCAATGAGCAGTTCTTC; CDR3aa: CASSLEAASNEQFF
v_gene: TRBV7-6; d_gene: TRBD1; j_gene: TRBJ2-5; abundance: .; CDR3nt: TGTGCCAGCAGCTTAGTACAGGGGATTCAAGAGACCCAGTACTTC; CDR3aa: CASSLVQGIQETQYF
v_gene: TRBV11-2; d_gene: .; j_gene: TRBJ2-7; abundance: few; CDR3nt: TGTGCCAGCAGCTTTAGAATCTCCTACGAGCAGTACTTC; CDR3aa: CASSFRISYEQYF
v_gene: TRBV15; d_gene: .; j_gene: TRBJ1-1; abundance: .; CDR3nt: TGTGCCACCAGCAGAGCCCAAAGGACTGAAGCTTTCTTT; CDR3aa: CATSRAQRTEAFF
v_gene: TRBV9; d_gene: .; j_gene: TRBJ2-2; abundance: .; CDR3nt: TGTGCCAGCAGCGTAAACCCCACCGGGGAGCTGTTTTTT; CDR3aa: CASSVNPTGELFF
v_gene: TRBV18; d_gene: TRBD1; j_gene: TRBJ2-5; abundance: .; CDR3nt: TGTGCCAGCTCACCACGGGACAGGGGACGGGAGACCCAGTACTTC; CDR3aa: CASSPRDRGRETQYF
v_gene: TRBV6-1; d_gene: TRBD1; j_gene: TRBJ1-6; abundance: few; CDR3nt: TGTGCCAGCAGTGGAAGACAGGGTACCAATTCACCCCTCCACTTT; CDR3aa: CASSGRQGTNSPLHF
v_gene: TRBV14; d_gene: .; j_gene: TRBJ1-2; abundance: .; CDR3nt: TGTGCCAGCAGCCCCCGTGCGGTAGGGGGTGAAAGGACTGGCTACACCTTC; CDR3aa: CASSPRAVGGERTGYTF
v_gene: TRBV7-2; d_gene: .; j_gene: TRBJ2-7; abundance: few; CDR3nt: TGTGCCAGCAGACTCGGGGGTTCCTACGAGCAGTACTTC; CDR3aa: CASRLGGSYEQYF
v_gene: TRBV5-1; d_gene: .; j_gene: TRBJ1-1; abundance: .; CDR3nt: TGCGCCAGCAGAACTCGAGTGAACACTGAAGCTTTCTTT; CDR3aa: CASRTRVNTEAFF
v_gene: TRBV10-3; d_gene: .; j_gene: TRBJ1-1; abundance: many; CDR3nt: TGTGCCATCAGTGACAAGCTGAACACTGAAGCTTTCTTT; CDR3aa: CAISDKLNTEAFF
v_gene: TRBV20-1; d_gene: .; j_gene: TRBJ1-1; abundance: once; CDR3nt: TGCAGTGCCCTCCGGGACCGAGCTTTCTTT; CDR3aa: CSALRDRAFF
v_gene: TRBV4-3; d_gene: .; j_gene: TRBJ2-7; abundance: .; CDR3nt: TGCGCCAGCAGCCAAGATTCACAGCGGGCCTACGAGCAGTACTTC; CDR3aa: CASSQDSQRAYEQYF
v_gene: TRBV5-1; d_gene: TRBD1; j_gene: TRBJ2-3; abundance: once; CDR3nt: TGCGCCAGCAGCGCCGGGACAGGGGCAGATACGCAGTATTTT; CDR3aa: CASSAGTGADTQYF
v_gene: TRBV5-1; d_gene: .; j_gene: TRBJ2-7; abundance: .; CDR3nt: TGCGCCAGCGACGGGCCAGTGTATTACGAGCAGTACTTC; CDR3aa: CASDGPVYYEQYF
v_gene: TRBV11-2; d_gene: .; j_gene: TRBJ1-2; abundance: few; CDR3nt: TGTGCCAGCAGCTCACTACCCGGGGGGGCTAAGACCTTC; CDR3aa: CASSSLPGGAKTF
v_gene: TRBV28; d_gene: .; j_gene: TRBJ1-1; abundance: few; CDR3nt: TGTGCCAGCAGCCTCTCGGGCCTACTGAACACTGAAGCTTTCTTT; CDR3aa: CASSLSGLLNTEAFF
v_gene: TRBV7-2; d_gene: .; j_gene: TRBJ1-6; abundance: .; CDR3nt: TGTGCCAGCAGCCTCCCCGGAGGAAATTCACCCCTCCACTTT; CDR3aa: CASSLPGGNSPLHF
v_gene: TRBV10-3; d_gene: .; j_gene: TRBJ2-2; abundance: .; CDR3nt: TGTGCCATCTGGAAGGTGAACACCGGGGAGCTGTTTTTT; CDR3aa: CAIWKVNTGELFF
v_gene: TRBV11-2; d_gene: .; j_gene: TRBJ1-2; abundance: few; CDR3nt: TGTGCCAGCAGCTTAGATCGGACAGACTATGGCTACACCTTC; CDR3aa: CASSLDRTDYGYTF
v_gene: TRBV7-6; d_gene: .; j_gene: TRBJ1-5; abundance: .; CDR3nt: TGTGCCAGCAGCGAGGTGGGGGGTGGCAATCAGCCCCAGCATTTT; CDR3aa: CASSEVGGGNQPQHF
v_gene: TRBV2; d_gene: .; j_gene: TRBJ2-7; abundance: .; CDR3nt: TGTGCCAGCAGTGTTGAGTTGCAGAGCTCCTACGAGCAGTACTTC; CDR3aa: CASSVELQSSYEQYF
v_gene: TRBV27; d_gene: .; j_gene: TRBJ2-3; abundance: .; CDR3nt: TGTGCCAGCAGTTTATTCACCACAGATACGCAGTATTTT; CDR3aa: CASSLFTTDTQYF
v_gene: TRBV30; d_gene: .; j_gene: TRBJ1-2; abundance: .; CDR3nt: TGTGCCTGGAGTGTACAGGGCCCTAACTATGGCTACACCTTC; CDR3aa: CAWSVQGPNYGYTF
v_gene: TRBV7-2; d_gene: .; j_gene: TRBJ1-1; abundance: .; CDR3nt: TGTGCCAGCAGCTCAAATGGGGGGGCGAACACTGAAGCTTTCTTT; CDR3aa: CASSSNGGANTEAFF
v_gene: TRBV29-1; d_gene: TRBD1; j_gene: TRBJ1-3; abundance: few; CDR3nt: TGCAGCGCCGCTGGGACAGCTGGAAACACCATATATTTT; CDR3aa: CSAAGTAGNTIYF
v_gene: TRBV28; d_gene: .; j_gene: TRBJ1-6; abundance: .; CDR3nt: TGTGCCAGCAGTTTACCCGGCAGCGGGGTCCGCGCTTCACCCCTCCACTTT; CDR3aa: CASSLPGSGVRASPLHF
v_gene: TRBV27; d_gene: TRBD1; j_gene: TRBJ2-7; abundance: few; CDR3nt: TGTGCCAGCAGTTCACAGGGGGCCCACGAGCAGTACTTC; CDR3aa: CASSSQGAHEQYF